The subject of this entry is one TCR beta chain. The CDR3 totals 16 residues. The germline V and J ends were trimmed by 3 bases and 5 bases, with 17 bases remaining between them. The germline CDR1 and CDR2 sequences are MNHNS and SASEGT. This entry is derived from a study of control samples from healthy donors and cancer patients. Sequencing used immunoSEQ multiplex PCR; TCRdb keeps in-frame clones, though not all of them. The table shows about 57,000 clones, with about 91% occurring only once. The sequencing input was PBMCs. The TCR sequence derives from a man aged 25 to 40 with colorectal cancer. The chain links TRBV6-1 to TRBJ2-1; tentatively, D is TRBD2 (5 bases). In DNA, the CDR3 is TGTGCCAGCAGTGACCATGAGCCGCAGACTAACAATGAGCAGTTCTTC. It codes for CASSDHEPQTNNEQFF.